A single sample is the source of the 32 T cell receptor beta chains below, sequenced in a study of OX40 agonist ivuxolimab in advanced cancers. Library preparation was by the immunoSEQ multiplex PCR assay. TCRdb mirrors the immuneACCESS table, restricted to in-frame sequences. Some clones are absent from its copies; in checked studies, under half trace to an unresolved V gene, and the reason for the others is unknown. Within this sample are tens of thousands of clones, with 75% to 90% of them counted one time only. The top ten clones comprise about 5% of the sample. The sequences come from CD4+ or CD8+ T cells sorted from blood, collected in a trial of the OX40 agonist ivuxolimab. The receptors were gathered from an adult with an advanced solid tumor such as melanoma, head and neck, liver or kidney cancer.

The chain employs TRBV7-3 and TRBJ2-1; 11 nucleotides align to TRBD2. The CDR3 extends over 16 amino acids. Trimming removed 5 bases from V and 6 bases from J; junction bases left unmatched: 9. Germline V lookup: CDR1 SGHTA, CDR2 FQGTGA. The CDR3 DNA follows: TGTGCCAGCAGCCCCTACACCGGACTAGCGGGCAATGAGCAGTTCTTC. It translates to CASSPYTGLAGNEQFF.

The chain links TRBV19 to TRBJ2-1; the D gene is possibly TRBD1 (5 bases). Germline V gives CDR1 LNHDA, CDR2 SQIVND (reference sequence). V was pared by 1 base and J by 8 bases, with 9 bases between. The CDR3 is made up of 13 amino acids. The CDR3 region is CASSIAQGDEQFF. The CDR3, as DNA: TGTGCCAGTAGTATAGCGCAGGGCGATGAGCAGTTCTTC.

This clone was recorded a few times. The rearrangement uses TRBV30 and TRBJ1-4; TRBD1 matches at 9 bases. This CDR3 has 15 amino acids. Unmatched junction bases numbered 14, after V lost 8 bases and J lost 7 bases. CDR1 is GTSNPN, CDR2 SVGIG, per germline (reference sequence). The CDR3 protein is CAHSGRTGASEKLFF. Here the CDR3 DNA reads TGTGCCCACTCGGGCAGGACAGGGGCAAGTGAAAAACTGTTTTTT.

The chain recombines TRBV11-2 with TRBJ2-7, with 8 bases matching TRBD2. Trimming cost V 2 bases and J 6 bases; bases outside gene matches: 6. This CDR3 contains 14 residues. In germline, CDR1 is SGHAT, CDR2 FQNNGV. The CDR3 here is CASSLKAGVPEQYF. The CDR3 DNA follows: TGTGCCAGCAGCTTAAAAGCGGGAGTCCCCGAGCAGTACTTC.

The V call is TRBV2, the J call TRBJ1-1; TRBD1 agrees at 9 bases. CDR1 SNHLY and CDR2 FYNNEI come from the germline V gene. Germline trimming cut 7 bases from V and 7 bases from J; bases unmatched to any gene: 7. The CDR3 has 13 amino acids. CDR3 region: CASTEQGAGEAFF. As DNA, the CDR3 is TGTGCCAGCACAGAACAGGGGGCGGGTGAAGCTTTCTTT.

The genes are TRBV7-2 and TRBJ1-5; unclear D gene. Germline V lookup: CDR1 SGHTA, CDR2 FQGNSA. The CDR3 is made up of 14 amino acids. Trimming removed 1 base at V and 6 bases at J, with 10 bases between. The CDR3 region is CASSLGPGFQPQHF. CDR3 bases: TGTGCCAGCAGCTTAGGGCCGGGTTTTCAGCCCCAGCATTTT.

The V gene is TRBV5-1, the J gene TRBJ2-2, with TRBD1 matching 7 bases. V lost 0 bases to trimming and J lost 4 bases; unmatched junction nucleotides: 0. CDR1 and CDR2 from the germline V gene are SGHRS and YFSETQ. CDR3 size: 14 residues. The CDR3 protein is CASSLGTGTGELFF. DNA for the CDR3: TGCGCCAGCAGCTTGGGGACAGGCACCGGGGAGCTGTTTTTT.

This chain joins TRBV7-3 and TRBJ2-3; 10 bases are a match to TRBD2. After removal of 5 bases from V and 4 bases from J, the junction contained 6 bases not matched to a gene. Germline CDR1 is SGHTA and CDR2 is FQGTGA. The CDR3 is made up of 15 amino acids. CDR3 residues: CASSPTSGMADTQYF. CDR3 DNA: TGTGCCAGCAGCCCAACTAGCGGGATGGCAGATACGCAGTATTTT.

The V gene is TRBV7-8, the J gene TRBJ2-6; no reliable D call. Germline lookup yields CDR1 SGHVS and CDR2 FQNEAQ. Between the trimmed V and J ends, which lost 4 bases and 13 bases, there was a span of 23 bases. CDR3 length: 16 residues. The CDR3 protein is CASSSFNSLSGEVLTF. In DNA form, the CDR3 reads TGTGCCAGCAGCTCCTTTAACAGCCTCTCTGGAGAGGTCCTGACTTTC.

This sequence joins TRBV5-1 and TRBJ2-5; D may be TRBD1 (5 bases). The V end lost 4 bases, the J end lost 5 bases, and 18 bases lay between the germline ends. The CDR3 length is 15 residues. The germline gives CDR1 SGHRS, CDR2 YFSETQ. This CDR3 is CASSLRQGVGETQYF. CDR3 in DNA: TGCGCCAGCAGCCTCAGGCAGGGTGTAGGGGAGACCCAGTACTTC.

V and J are TRBV18 and TRBJ2-1, with D uncertain. The germline V gene encodes CDR1 KGHSH and CDR2 LQKENI. Trimming shortened V by 3 bases and J by 5 bases, and 11 bases separated the two germline ends. The CDR3 consists of 14 residues. The CDR3 region has the DNA TGTGCCAGCTCACCTCTGACTCGCAACAATGAGCAGTTCTTC. This translates into CASSPLTRNNEQFF.

This chain uses TRBV29-1 with TRBJ1-2, with a weak D call TRBD1 (6 bases). Germline CDR1 is SQVTM and CDR2 is ANQGSEA. The CDR3 extends over 16 amino acids. V was pared by 8 bases and J by 8 bases, with 30 bases between. For the CDR3, the DNA is TGCAGCACGCGGAGGGTGACAGGAGGACAAGAAGGCGGCTACACCTTC. This encodes CSTRRVTGGQEGGYTF. Full variable domain (outside the CDR3, taken from reference TRBV29-1 and TRBJ1-2): SAVISQKPSRDICQRGTSLTIQCQVDSQVTMMFWYRQQPGQSLTLIATANQGSEATYESGFVIDKFPISRPNLTFSTLTVSNMSPEDSSIYLCSTRRVTGGQEGGYTFGSGTRLTVV.

The chain is built from TRBV7-9 and TRBJ2-3, with 7 bases that match TRBD1. The germline CDR1 and CDR2 sequences are SEHNR and FQNEAQ (reference sequence). The junction had 3 bases not matched to a gene; V was cut back by 4 bases and J by 2 bases. This CDR3 has 14 residues. The DNA of the CDR3 is TGTGCCAGCAGCTCGGACAGGTACACAGATACGCAGTATTTT. Protein product: CASSSDRYTDTQYF.

The V gene is TRBV28, the J gene TRBJ2-1; 8 bases fit TRBD2. This CDR3 is built from 15 residues. Unmatched junction bases numbered 14, after V lost 6 bases and J lost 10 bases. CDR1 is MDHEN, CDR2 SYDVKM, per germline. The CDR3, as DNA: TGTGCCAGCAGAGTACCGGGACTAGGGGGTTTGGAGCAGTTCTTC. Its translation: CASRVPGLGGLEQFF.

J is TRBJ2-7 and V is TRBV5-6; possibly TRBD1 for D (6 bases). CDR1 and CDR2 (germline): SGHDT, YYEEEE. This CDR3 has 17 amino acids. V was trimmed by 0 bases and J by 0 bases, leaving 16 bases between them. CDR3 DNA: TGTGCCAGCAGCTTGGTGCGACAGGCTGGAAACTCCTACGAGCAGTACTTC. Translation: CASSLVRQAGNSYEQYF. The full variable domain, in which reference TRBV5-6 and TRBJ2-7 provide the parts outside the CDR3, is DAGVTQSPTHLIKTRGQQVTLRCSPKSGHDTVSWYQQALGQGPQFIFQYYEEEERQRGNFPDRFSGHQFPNYSSELNVNALLLGDSALYLCASSLVRQAGNSYEQYFGPGTRLTVT.

This sequence joins TRBV20-1 and TRBJ2-7, with 8 positions matching TRBD1. Trimming at V came to 7 bases and at J to 3 bases, leaving 2 bases not matched to a gene. From germline, CDR1 is DFQATT and CDR2 SNEGSKA (reference sequence). This CDR3 region has 11 residues. The CDR3, as DNA: TGCAGTGGACAGGGGAACTACGAGCAGTACTTC. Translated, it gives CSGQGNYEQYF.

The gene calls are TRBV7-9 and TRBJ1-1; 7 nucleotides line up with TRBD1. The germline CDR1 and CDR2 sequences are SEHNR and FQNEAQ (reference sequence). The CDR3 is 17 amino acids. The V gene end was trimmed by 5 bases and the J gene end by 1 base; junction bases not matched to a gene: 13. The CDR3 bases are TGTGCCAGCAGCAGGTTCGGTAACAGGGGAAGGAACACTGAAGCTTTCTTT. It translates to CASSRFGNRGRNTEAFF.

The rearrangement uses TRBV5-1 and TRBJ2-3, with 7 bases fitting TRBD1. This CDR3 contains 14 residues. With 0 bases clipped from V and 5 bases from J, the junction kept 3 bases outside the gene matches. Germline V lookup: CDR1 SGHRS, CDR2 YFSETQ. The CDR3 region is CASSLDRGQDTQYF. CDR3 bases: TGCGCCAGCAGCTTGGACAGGGGACAAGATACGCAGTATTTT.

The rearrangement links TRBV5-6 to TRBJ2-1, with 8 bases lining up with TRBD2. V lost 5 bases and J lost 0; bases outside the gene matches: 7. Per germline, CDR1 SGHDT and CDR2 YYEEEE. The CDR3 contains 16 residues. The CDR3 reads CASSLQAGVSYNEQFF. The DNA for the CDR3 is TGTGCCAGCAGTTTACAAGCGGGAGTCTCCTACAATGAGCAGTTCTTC.

The rearrangement joins TRBV6-6 to TRBJ2-7; D may be TRBD1 (6 bases). Germline loops: CDR1 MNHNY, CDR2 SVGAGI (reference sequence). The ends were cut back, 6 bases at V and 2 bases at J, with 11 bases in the middle. This CDR3 has 13 amino acids. This CDR3 reads CASRTGPPYEQYF. In DNA, the CDR3 is TGTGCCAGCAGAACAGGGCCCCCCTACGAGCAGTACTTC.

The rearrangement joins TRBV7-3 to TRBJ1-1, with D possibly being TRBD1 (6 bases). Germline V gene lookup returns CDR1 SGHTA and CDR2 FQGTGA. The CDR3 spans 13 residues. V lost 6 bases and J 1 base, leaving 9 bases between the germline ends. As DNA, the CDR3 is TGTGCCAGCAGACTGGACAGGAACACTGAAGCTTTCTTT. It specifies CASRLDRNTEAFF.

This chain connects TRBV7-9 to TRBJ1-2; 10 bases map to TRBD1. The germline CDR1 and CDR2 sequences are SEHNR and FQNEAQ (reference sequence). V lost 3 bases and J lost 4; bases outside the gene matches: 5. CDR3 length: 15 residues. This CDR3 is CASSFGDRGLYGYTF. The DNA of the CDR3 is TGTGCCAGCAGCTTCGGGGACAGGGGTCTCTATGGCTACACCTTC.

The chain combines TRBV15 with TRBJ2-5; D perhaps matches TRBD2 (6 bases). Trimming took 8 bases from V and 5 from J, leaving 12 bases between them. This CDR3 spans 12 amino acids. Germline assignment: CDR1 LNHNV and CDR2 YYDKDF (reference sequence). In DNA, the CDR3 is TGTGCCACCTCCGCGGGGTGGGAGACCCAGTACTTC. It translates to CATSAGWETQYF.

The chain combines TRBV19 with TRBJ2-2; weak D call: TRBD2 (5 bases). The CDR3 sequence is 14 residues long. The V gene lost 7 bases and the J gene lost 5 bases, with 14 bases spanning the gap. Germline values: CDR1 LNHDA, CDR2 SQIVND (reference sequence). CDR3 in amino acids: CASKRASKTGELFF. CDR3 bases: TGTGCCAGTAAGAGGGCTAGTAAAACCGGGGAGCTGTTTTTT.

The chain couples TRBV6-4 to TRBJ2-3, with D uncertain. Germline lookup yields CDR1 MRHNA and CDR2 SNTAGT. CDR3 length: 12 residues. Trimming removed 2 bases at V and 4 bases at J, with 4 bases between. CDR3 in DNA: TGTGCCAGCAGTGACCCCGCAGATACGCAGTATTTT. Translated: CASSDPADTQYF.

The chain joins TRBV27 to TRBJ2-6, with 8 nucleotides matching TRBD1. The CDR3 extends over 19 amino acids. The germline V gene encodes CDR1 MNHEY and CDR2 SMNVEV (reference sequence). Trimming cost V 4 bases and J 0 bases; bases outside gene matches: 11. CDR3 loop: CASSSRDRLTSSGANVLTF. The CDR3 DNA reads as TGTGCCAGCAGTTCCCGGGACAGGCTAACCAGCTCTGGGGCCAACGTCCTGACTTTC.

This clone was found once. This chain joins TRBV19 and TRBJ2-4, with D possibly matching TRBD2 (5 bases). Trimming cost V 3 bases and J 0 bases, with 12 bases left between them. Germline values: CDR1 LNHDA, CDR2 SQIVND (reference sequence). CDR3 length: 16 amino acids. CDR3 in amino acids: CASSIPRGQAKNIQYF. The CDR3 nucleotides read TGTGCCAGTAGTATCCCCCGAGGGCAAGCCAAAAACATTCAGTACTTC.

This rearrangement joins TRBV19 to TRBJ2-7, with D possibly TRBD1 on 6 matching bases. The V end lost 4 bases, the J end lost 0 bases, and 13 bases lay between the germline ends. The CDR3 is 15 amino acids. Germline V gene sequence: CDR1 LNHDA, CDR2 SQIVND (reference sequence). The CDR3 spells CASSSPGTTSYEQYF. The DNA of the CDR3 is TGTGCCAGTAGTAGCCCCGGGACAACCTCCTACGAGCAGTACTTC.

J is TRBJ2-2 and V is TRBV27; TRBD2 matches at 9 bases. V gave up 6 bases and J gave up 1 base; unmatched junction bases: 6. The germline V gene encodes CDR1 MNHEY and CDR2 SMNVEV (reference sequence). This CDR3 has 16 amino acids. The CDR3 nucleotides read TGTGCCAGCAGAATCCTAGCGGGAATGAACACCGGGGAGCTGTTTTTT. Residues: CASRILAGMNTGELFF.

The chain carries TRBV2 and TRBJ1-5; D is undetermined. The ends were cut back, 7 bases at V and 0 bases at J, with 13 bases in the middle. The CDR3 length is 15 residues. Germline V CDR1 and CDR2: SNHLY, FYNNEI. In nucleotides, the CDR3 is TGTGCCAGCACCCCCGGCCCTTATAGCAATCAGCCCCAGCATTTT. This encodes CASTPGPYSNQPQHF.

The chain has TRBV28 and TRBJ2-7, with D uncertain. V was trimmed by 5 bases and J by 7 bases, leaving 15 bases between them. Per germline, CDR1 MDHEN and CDR2 SYDVKM. The CDR3 totals 13 residues. CDR3 sequence reads: CASSSPRGVEQYF. The CDR3 nucleotides read TGTGCCAGCAGTAGCCCCCGTGGAGTTGAGCAGTACTTC.

For the CDR3, the DNA is TGTGCCAGCAGCCGGGGACTAGCGGTCCCCACAGATACGCAGTATTTT. Protein sequence: CASSRGLAVPTDTQYF. The chain employs TRBV27 and TRBJ2-3; 11 bases align to TRBD2. CDR3 length equals 16 residues. The junction had 7 bases not matched to a gene; V was cut back by 6 bases and J by 2 bases. In germline, CDR1 is MNHEY, CDR2 SMNVEV (reference sequence).